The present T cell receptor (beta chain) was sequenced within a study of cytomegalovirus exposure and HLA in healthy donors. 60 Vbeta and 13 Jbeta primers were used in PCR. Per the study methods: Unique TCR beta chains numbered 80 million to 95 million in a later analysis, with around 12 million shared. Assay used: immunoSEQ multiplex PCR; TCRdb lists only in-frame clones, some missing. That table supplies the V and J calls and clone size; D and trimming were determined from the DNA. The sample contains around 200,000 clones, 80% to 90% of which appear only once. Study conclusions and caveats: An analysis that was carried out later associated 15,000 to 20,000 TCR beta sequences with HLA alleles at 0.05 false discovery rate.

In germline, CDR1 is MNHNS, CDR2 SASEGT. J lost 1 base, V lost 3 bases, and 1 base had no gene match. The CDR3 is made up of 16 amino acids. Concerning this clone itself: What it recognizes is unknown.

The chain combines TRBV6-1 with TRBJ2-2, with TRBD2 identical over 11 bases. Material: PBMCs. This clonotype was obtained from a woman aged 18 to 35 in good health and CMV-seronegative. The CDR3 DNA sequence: TGTGCCAGCAGTGAGCTAGCGGGGGGGAACACCGGGGAGCTGTTTTTT. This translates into CASSELAGGNTGELFF.